This T cell receptor beta chain was documented in a study of T-cell reconstitution after alpha-beta-depleted transplantation in children. This CDR3 has 15 amino acids. V shed 2 bases and J shed 1 base, with 15 bases lying between them. Germline loops: CDR1 DFQATT, CDR2 SNEGSKA (reference sequence). This clonotype was picked up a small number of times. The antigen remains undetermined. It was with unique molecular identifiers that the TCRbeta library was prepared. TCRdb re-called the PCR reads through MiXCR, storing one row per CDR3 protein. This sample has about 50,000 distinct CDR3 sequences, with roughly 5% found just once. The study, taken as a whole, reports: Newly produced T cells mostly provided counts and TCRbeta diversity after one year, as hyperexpanded clones declined.

V gene TRBV20-1 combines with J gene TRBJ2-7; the D gene is possibly TRBD1 (5 bases). The sample consisted of PBMCs, mostly from graft donor cells, taken 60 days after TCRalphabeta/CD19-depleted stem cell transplant. This TCR was recovered from a female patient between 2 and 15 years old who had a stem cell transplant for aplastic anemia, so the T cells may come from the graft donor. For the CDR3, the DNA is TGCAGTGCTAGAAGAGACAGCAAAACATCCTACGAGCAGTACTTC. It is translated as CSARRDSKTSYEQYF.